Listed below are T cell receptor beta chains from one sample, sequenced in a study of blood T cell repertoires in COVID-19. Generated by immunoSEQ multiplex PCR, the TCRdb table keeps only in-frame clones and is missing some. This table holds about 290,000 clones, over 85% found once. The sample comprised peripheral blood. These receptors were collected from a woman aged 25 to 45 with COVID-19, enrolled during active disease. CDR3s include the opening cysteine and the closing phenylalanine or tryptophan. Fields, in order: V gene, J gene, D gene, clone size, CDR3 DNA, CDR3 protein. A D gene is named only where the DNA matches it firmly. A clone size is listed for some rows: how often the clone was seen (once, few, many), or a class if it is expanded.

>TRBV19|TRBJ2-4|NA|NA
TGTGCCAGTAGTATAGGGGGAGGCCGGGCCAAAAACATTCAGTACTTC
CASSIGGGRAKNIQYF
>TRBV5-4|TRBJ1-1|NA|NA
TGTGCCAGCAGCCACACAGGGAGCACTGAAGCTTTCTTT
CASSHTGSTEAFF
>TRBV28|TRBJ2-7|NA|NA
TGTGCCAGCAGTCCGCGGGGGCCCTACGAGCAGTACTTC
CASSPRGPYEQYF
>TRBV27|TRBJ2-7|TRBD1|few
TGTGCCAGCGCCCTACAGGGGGCATTACACGAGCAGTACTTC
CASALQGALHEQYF
>TRBV19|TRBJ2-7|TRBD2|NA
TGTGCCAGTAGTCAGGGGACTAGCGGGGGCTACGAGCAGTACTTC
CASSQGTSGGYEQYF
>TRBV18|TRBJ1-6|NA|NA
TGTGCCAGCTCACCGCCCCTAGGGGCGACCTATAATTCACCCCTCCACTTT
CASSPPLGATYNSPLHF
>TRBV24-1|TRBJ2-1|NA|NA
TGTGCCACCAGTGATTTGCGTGGCGGTAATGAGCAGTTCTTC
CATSDLRGGNEQFF
>TRBV27|TRBJ1-1|NA|NA
TGTGCCAGCAGTCAGGTACAGGGATTTTCCGAAGCTTTCTTT
CASSQVQGFSEAFF
>TRBV4-1|TRBJ1-3|TRBD1|NA
TGCGCCAGCAGCCCCGGACAGGACCCTGGAAACACCATATATTTT
CASSPGQDPGNTIYF
>TRBV6-4|TRBJ2-7|TRBD2|NA
TGTGCCAGCACGCAAACGACTAGCGGGGACTACGAGCAGTACTTC
CASTQTTSGDYEQYF
>TRBV6-5|TRBJ1-2|NA|NA
TGTGCCAGCAGTTACAGCGCAGGGATCGGATTTGGCGGCTACACCTTC
CASSYSAGIGFGGYTF
>TRBV5-4|TRBJ2-3|TRBD2|once
TGTGCCAGCAGCTTGGCTGGACTAGCGGGGGGGCAAGATACGCAGTATTTT
CASSLAGLAGGQDTQYF
>TRBV6-5|TRBJ2-3|NA|NA
TGTGCCAGCAGTTACCGCCGGGAAGATACGCAGTATTTT
CASSYRREDTQYF
>TRBV7-9|TRBJ1-1|TRBD1|NA
TGTGCCAGCAGCTTAGTACAGGGGACTGAAGCTTTCTTT
CASSLVQGTEAFF
>TRBV5-5|TRBJ2-5|NA|once
TGTGCCAGCAGCCATCCAGGGGGGACAGAGACCCAGTACTTC
CASSHPGGTETQYF
>TRBV7-6|TRBJ1-1|NA|once
TGTGCCAGCAGCTTAGCCCTCGTTGGTCGCGGGAGCACTGAAGCTTTCTTT
CASSLALVGRGSTEAFF
>TRBV9|TRBJ2-3|TRBD1|once
TGTGCCAGCAGCGTCGGACAGGGGAACACAGATACGCAGTATTTT
CASSVGQGNTDTQYF
>TRBV6-1|TRBJ2-7|NA|NA
TGTGCCAGCAGTGAACCCCGGGAGACTTTCGAATACGAGCAGTACTTC
CASSEPRETFEYEQYF
>TRBV7-2|TRBJ1-6|NA|NA
TGTGCCAGCAGCTTAGTAGGGGTACGGAATTCACCCCTCCACTTT
CASSLVGVRNSPLHF
>TRBV6-5|TRBJ1-5|NA|NA
TGTGCCTCCCGGACGGGGGGTGGGGCTTATCAGCCCCAGCATTTT
CASRTGGGAYQPQHF
>TRBV16|TRBJ2-1|NA|NA
TGTGCCAGCAGCCCTGGGCCCGCCCACAATGAGCAGTTCTTC
CASSPGPAHNEQFF
>TRBV5-1|TRBJ1-2|NA|once
TGCGCCAGCAGCTTGTATAACACCAACTATGGCTACACCTTC
CASSLYNTNYGYTF
>TRBV28|TRBJ1-5|NA|NA
TGTGCCAGCAGTTTTGATAACAGAAATCAGCCCCAGCATTTT
CASSFDNRNQPQHF
>TRBV7-9|TRBJ2-7|NA|NA
TGTGCCAGCAGTCCTACAGGGTCTAGCTCCTACGAGCAGTACTTC
CASSPTGSSSYEQYF
>TRBV2|TRBJ2-7|TRBD1|once
TGTGCCAGCAGTGATTTACCGTTGGGACAGGCCTACGAGCAGTACTTC
CASSDLPLGQAYEQYF
>TRBV9|TRBJ2-3|TRBD2|NA
TGTGCCAGCAGCGTAGCGGGGGGGATCACAGATACGCAGTATTTT
CASSVAGGITDTQYF
>TRBV5-4|TRBJ2-5|NA|NA
TGTGCCAGCAGCTTGGGGGGGGTACGGGAGACCCAGTACTTC
CASSLGGVRETQYF
>TRBV20-1|TRBJ2-3|NA|NA
TGCAGTGCTAGTCGACTCGACACAGATACGCAGTATTTT
CSASRLDTDTQYF
>TRBV7-9|TRBJ2-1|NA|NA
TGTGCCAGCAGCCTCCTCCCAGGGCGTGGGGACAATGAGCAGTTCTTC
CASSLLPGRGDNEQFF
>TRBV6-1|TRBJ2-1|TRBD2|NA
TGTGCCAGCAGTGCCCTAGCGGGGGGGGCCCGCGCCGGCTCCTACAATGAGCAGTTCTTC
CASSALAGGARAGSYNEQFF
>TRBV6-1|TRBJ2-1|TRBD2|NA
TGTGCCAGCAGTGAAGAGGGTAGCGGGGGGATCTACAATGAGCAGTTCTTC
CASSEEGSGGIYNEQFF
>TRBV6-6|TRBJ2-6|NA|NA
TGTGCCAGCAGCCCGAGACACGGTTCTGGGGCCAACGTCCTGACTTTC
CASSPRHGSGANVLTF
>TRBV10-1|TRBJ2-7|TRBD1|NA
TGCGCCAGCAGTGTGGGGACAGGGGTCAACGAGCAGTACTTC
CASSVGTGVNEQYF
>TRBV7-9|TRBJ2-5|NA|NA
TGTGCCAGCAGCTTAGAGCCGAGGGAGACCCAGTACTTC
CASSLEPRETQYF
>TRBV7-8|TRBJ2-3|TRBD2|NA
TGTGCCAGCAGCACACTATCTGGGCGGGGGGGCGTCCCTGGCACAGATACGCAGTATTTT
CASSTLSGRGGVPGTDTQYF
>TRBV30|TRBJ1-6|NA|once
TGTGCCTGGAGTGTACTGTCAGGGGATTCACCCCTCCACTTT
CAWSVLSGDSPLHF
>TRBV6-1|TRBJ1-5|NA|NA
TGTGCCAGTAGTGAGGCCAGGGGTAGCAATCAGCCCCAGCATTTT
CASSEARGSNQPQHF
>TRBV27|TRBJ1-3|NA|NA
TGTGCCAGCAGCCCCCCCCCGGGAATCTCTGGAAACACCATATATTTT
CASSPPPGISGNTIYF
>TRBV18|TRBJ2-2|NA|few
TGTGCCAGCTATCGCGGGGGCGCCGGGACCGGGGAGCTGTTTTTT
CASYRGGAGTGELFF
>TRBV28|TRBJ1-1|NA|NA
TGTGCCAGCAGTTTAAATCCTTTGCGGGAAGCTTTCTTT
CASSLNPLREAFF
>TRBV5-8|TRBJ2-7|TRBD1|NA
TGTGCCAGCAGCTTGAGGGACAGGTCCTACGAGCAGTACTTC
CASSLRDRSYEQYF
>TRBV3-1/TRBV3-2|TRBJ2-1|TRBD1|NA
TGTGCCAGCAGCCCCGGGGACAGGCCCAATGAGCAGTTCTTC
CASSPGDRPNEQFF